The source of this T cell receptor beta chain is a study of blood T cell repertoires in COVID-19. Study as a whole: Samples representing acute and convalescent COVID-19 were sourced from the United States, Italy and Spain.

Germline CDR1 MNHNS, CDR2 SASEGT. The CDR3 spans 15 residues. Between the trimmed V and J ends, which lost 0 bases and 4 bases, there was a span of 13 bases. Methods used by the authors: Nucleated cell counts were estimated from reference gene primer amplification. Repertoires were generated with immunoSEQ multiplex PCR, while TCRdb's copy carries only in-frame clones and drops some. The V and J calls and the clone size are those of that table, but D and trimming were determined from the DNA. The data hold 200,000 to 250,000 clones, with 88% observed a single time. The participants were between about 18 and 90 years old and came from roughly 24 US areas.

Source material: PBMCs or T cells enriched from blood (not recorded which). This clonotype originated in a woman in her thirties who had recovered from COVID-19. This rearrangement joins TRBV6-1 to TRBJ2-7, with D possibly being TRBD1 (6 bases). The CDR3 coding sequence is TGTGCCAGCAGTGAAGCAATGGACAGAAAGTACGAGCAGTACTTC. It specifies CASSEAMDRKYEQYF.